Each of the 31 T cell receptor beta chains below was sequenced from the same sample in a study of T-cell reconstitution after alpha-beta-depleted transplantation in children. Preparation of the TCRbeta library used unique molecular identifiers. TCRdb re-called the PCR reads through MiXCR, storing one row per CDR3 protein. The sample holds just under 150,000 distinct CDR3 sequences, 7.5% to 9% seen once. Sequencing was performed on PBMCs, mostly from graft donor cells, taken 180 days after TCRalphabeta/CD19-depleted stem cell transplant. Receptors originate from a female patient aged 2 to 10 who had a stem cell transplant for congenital amegakaryocytic thrombocytopenia, so the T cells may come from the graft donor.

At least ten counts were recorded for this clonotype. The chain joins TRBV11-2 to TRBJ2-2; perhaps TRBD1 as D (6 bases). Trimming took off 4 bases at V and 8 bases at J, with 11 bases between the two ends. Germline assignment: CDR1 SGHAT and CDR2 FQNNGV. CDR3 length equals 13 residues. The DNA for the CDR3 is TGTGCCAGCAGCTCTACCGACAGGGGGGAGCTGTTTTTT. Translating it yields CASSSTDRGELFF.

The chain couples TRBV5-1 to TRBJ1-4; D gene ambiguous. CDR3 length: 15 amino acids. Germline V CDR1 and CDR2: SGHRS, YFSETQ. With 0 bases removed from V and 6 bases from J, the gap between germline ends came to 12 bases. The CDR3 here is CASSLDGRSHEKLFF. The CDR3 nucleotides are TGCGCCAGCAGCTTGGATGGCAGGAGCCATGAAAAACTGTTTTTT. Supplemented by reference TRBV5-1 and TRBJ1-4, the full variable domain reads KAGVTQTPRYLIKTRGQQVTLSCSPISGHRSVSWYQQTPGQGLQFLFEYFSETQRNKGNFPGRFSGRQFSNSRSEMNVSTLELGDSALYLCASSLDGRSHEKLFFGSGTQLSVL.

With respect to this clonotype: It may be a read error: a sequence one base away is much more abundant. This sequence joins TRBV19 and TRBJ2-1; D remains ambiguous. Germline CDR1 LNHDA, CDR2 SQIVND (reference sequence). The CDR3 spans 13 residues. Trimming shortened V by 3 bases and J by 6 bases, and 9 bases separated the two germline ends. The CDR3 spells CASSISNINEQFF. CDR3 coding DNA: TGTGCCAGTAGTATCTCCAATATCAATGAGCAGTTCTTC.

This clonotype has more than one count but fewer than ten. The chain carries TRBV28 and TRBJ1-5, with D possibly matching TRBD1 (5 bases). This CDR3 comprises 16 residues. Germline V gene data show CDR1 as MDHEN and CDR2 as SYDVKM. Trimming stripped 6 bases from V and 1 base from J, with 16 bases between. The DNA for the CDR3 is TGTGCCAGCAGCCTTTGGGGTCGGGGGAGCAATCAGCCCCAGCATTTT. Amino acids: CASSLWGRGSNQPQHF.

In this sample, this clonotype turned up a few times. V usage is TRBV5-1 and J usage is TRBJ2-5; 9 bases align to TRBD2. With 4 bases clipped from V and 2 bases from J, the junction kept 9 bases outside the gene matches. CDR3 size: 16 residues. Germline V lookup: CDR1 SGHRS, CDR2 YFSETQ. CDR3: CASSPLSGGLQETQYF. DNA of the CDR3: TGCGCCAGCAGCCCCCTTAGCGGGGGCCTGCAAGAGACCCAGTACTTC. The complete variable domain, with remaining parts taken from reference TRBV5-1 and TRBJ2-5, reads KAGVTQTPRYLIKTRGQQVTLSCSPISGHRSVSWYQQTPGQGLQFLFEYFSETQRNKGNFPGRFSGRQFSNSRSEMNVSTLELGDSALYLCASSPLSGGLQETQYFGPGTRLLVL.

Notes on this clonotype: Since a much larger clone is just one base distant, this may be a read error. The chain carries TRBV5-1 and TRBJ2-2, with 9 bases lining up with TRBD1. The CDR3 sequence is 14 residues long. The germline V gene has CDR1 SGHRS and CDR2 YFSETQ. Germline trimming cut 3 bases from V and 9 bases from J; bases unmatched to any gene: 6. The CDR3 nucleotides are TGCGCCAGCAGCTCCGGGACAGGGAGCTGGGAGCTGTTTTTT. Amino acid sequence: CASSSGTGSWELFF.

This clonotype was detected only a few times. The chain couples TRBV30 to TRBJ1-5, with no clear D. This CDR3 comprises 13 residues. Looked up from germline, CDR1 is GTSNPN and CDR2 is SVGIG (reference sequence). The germline V and J ends were trimmed by 5 bases and 0 bases, with 8 bases remaining between them. The chain's CDR3 is CAWGFDSNQPQHF. The CDR3, as DNA: TGTGCCTGGGGTTTCGATAGCAATCAGCCCCAGCATTTT.

This clonotype was seen a single time. The chain joins TRBV7-2 to TRBJ1-3; D is possibly TRBD1 (6 bases). The V end was cut by 7 bases, the J end by 6 bases, with 19 bases between. CDR3 size: 15 residues. CDR1 and CDR2 from the germline V gene are SGHTA and FQGNSA. The CDR3 DNA is TGTGCCAGCATCTCCCGGACAGTCCCGATAAACACCATATATTTT. Translating gives CASISRTVPINTIYF.

This clonotype showed up many times. The rearrangement links TRBV28 to TRBJ2-3, with 8 bases that match TRBD2. V lost 4 bases and J lost 4; bases outside the gene matches: 4. The V gene's germline CDR1 is MDHEN and CDR2 SYDVKM. The CDR3 covers 14 residues. CDR3 loop: CASSSPAGADTQYF. The CDR3 DNA sequence: TGTGCCAGCAGTTCCCCAGCGGGGGCAGATACGCAGTATTTT.

This clonotype was counted many times. CDR3 bases: TGTGCCTGGACCACGGGATTCGGCTACGAGCAGTACTTC. Translation gives CAWTTGFGYEQYF. V gene TRBV30 combines with J gene TRBJ2-7; TRBD2 might be the D (5 bases). The CDR3 is 13 amino acids. From germline, CDR1 is GTSNPN and CDR2 SVGIG (reference sequence). V dropped 4 bases and J dropped 3 bases, with 13 bases sitting between them. Supplemented by reference TRBV30 and TRBJ2-7, the full variable domain reads SQTIHQWPATLVQPVGSPLSLECTVEGTSNPNLYWYRQAAGRGLQLLFYSVGIGQISSEVPQNLSASRPQDRQFILSSKKLLLSDSGFYLCAWTTGFGYEQYFGPGTRLTVT.

At least ten counts were recorded for this clonotype. The chain links TRBV5-1 to TRBJ2-7; 8 bases match TRBD1. Trimming took 2 bases from V and 5 from J; bases not matched to a gene: 6. This CDR3 is 14 amino acids long. The germline gives CDR1 SGHRS, CDR2 YFSETQ. The CDR3: CASSFSAGGHEQYF. For the CDR3, the DNA is TGCGCCAGCAGCTTTTCGGCAGGGGGCCACGAGCAGTACTTC.

The rearrangement links TRBV18 to TRBJ1-5; 7 nucleotides line up with TRBD1. From germline, CDR1 is KGHSH and CDR2 LQKENI. CDR3 length equals 13 residues. Unmatched junction bases numbered 6, after V lost 9 bases and J lost 4 bases. Written as DNA, the CDR3 is TGTGCCAGTACCGGACAGGCTAATCAGCCCCAGCATTTT. Residues: CASTGQANQPQHF.

This clonotype was detected many times. The V gene is TRBV20-1, the J gene TRBJ2-7; tentatively, D is TRBD1 or TRBD2 (5 bases each). Germline loops: CDR1 DFQATT, CDR2 SNEGSKA (reference sequence). CDR3 length: 13 residues. V was trimmed by 4 bases and J by 4 bases, leaving 14 bases between them. The CDR3 region has the DNA TGCAGTGCTATGGGGGTAGGACGATACGAGCAGTACTTC. It yields the protein CSAMGVGRYEQYF.

The CDR3 nucleotides are TGTGCCTGGAGGTACGGCCCGGACTCACCCCTCCACTTT. Its protein product is CAWRYGPDSPLHF. This sequence joins TRBV30 and TRBJ1-6; D uncertain. The length of the CDR3 is 13 residues. V was cut by 3 bases and J by 10 bases, with 13 bases left in between. Germline CDR1 reads GTSNPN; CDR2 reads SVGIG (reference sequence).

There are a few counts of this clonotype. The genes are TRBV5-1 and TRBJ2-2; the D is unclear. This CDR3 is 15 amino acids long. Germline-derived CDR1 and CDR2 are SGHRS and YFSETQ. Between the trimmed V and J ends, which lost 4 bases and 0 bases, there was a span of 10 bases. The CDR3 nucleotides read TGCGCCAGCAGCCCGACGGCTCCGAACACCGGGGAGCTGTTTTTT. As protein: CASSPTAPNTGELFF.

This clonotype was detected ten times or more. The V call is TRBV12-3 or TRBV12-4, the J call TRBJ1-4, with unresolved D. V was clipped by 4 bases and J by 7 bases, with 13 bases between them. The CDR3 consists of 14 residues. This CDR3 reads CASSSIGPFEKLFF. The CDR3 DNA follows: TGTGCCAGCAGTTCAATAGGTCCCTTTGAAAAACTGTTTTTT.

This clonotype was detected ten times or more. This rearrangement joins TRBV5-1 to TRBJ2-3; 9 nucleotides match TRBD2. The CDR3 length is 17 residues. The germline CDR1 and CDR2 sequences are SGHRS and YFSETQ. V trimming: 4 bases; J trimming: 4 bases; junction bases outside the gene matches: 13. In nucleotides, the CDR3 is TGCGCCAGCAGCAATAATATAGCGGGAGTCGGCTCAGATACGCAGTATTTT. This sequence encodes CASSNNIAGVGSDTQYF.

This clonotype has a count of ten or more. The chain combines TRBV7-9 with TRBJ2-7; D gene ambiguous. Germline V CDR1 and CDR2: SEHNR, FQNEAQ (reference sequence). The CDR3 is 13 amino acids. V was cut by 4 bases and J by 3 bases, with 10 bases left in between. The chain's CDR3 is CASSSGILYEQYF. The CDR3 nucleotides read TGTGCCAGCAGCTCGGGCATACTCTACGAGCAGTACTTC.

This clonotype was counted many times. V gene TRBV25-1 combines with J gene TRBJ2-1; D unresolved. CDR1 and CDR2 from the germline V gene are MGHDK and SYGVNS. The CDR3 is 16 residues long. V lost 3 bases and J lost 3, with 15 bases in between. The CDR3 coding sequence is TGTGCCAGCAGTGATGGGTTTGCGGCGAACTACAATGAGCAGTTCTTC. Translated, it gives CASSDGFAANYNEQFF.

This clonotype was picked up a small number of times. The V call is TRBV20-1, the J call TRBJ1-1, with 10 bases that match TRBD1. The V gene's germline CDR1 is DFQATT and CDR2 SNEGSKA (reference sequence). The V segment lost 5 bases and the J segment 4 bases; nucleotides outside the gene matches: 4. CDR3 size: 13 residues. As DNA, the CDR3 is TGCAGTGCTGGACAGGGGGGGCTCACTGAAGCTTTCTTT. Protein: CSAGQGGLTEAFF.

This clonotype was seen repeatedly, ten times or more. The V gene is TRBV12-3 or TRBV12-4, the J gene TRBJ1-5; no reliable D call. The CDR3 extends over 15 amino acids. V was cut by 4 bases and J by 4 bases, with 14 bases left in between. The CDR3 protein is CASSSRKVGNQPQHF. CDR3 in DNA: TGTGCCAGCAGTTCTCGTAAGGTCGGGAATCAGCCCCAGCATTTT.

Only a few counts were recorded for this clonotype. The chain recombines TRBV28 with TRBJ1-5; 7 bases align to TRBD1. V shed 6 bases and J 6 bases; nucleotides not matched to a gene: 5. The CDR3 length is 13 residues. The germline V gene encodes CDR1 MDHEN and CDR2 SYDVKM. In DNA, the CDR3 is TGTGCCAGCAGAGATACAGGGGCTCAGCCCCAGCATTTT. It codes for CASRDTGAQPQHF.

This clonotype has only a few counts. The chain couples TRBV30 to TRBJ2-5, with 9 bases aligning to TRBD2. The germline CDR1 and CDR2 sequences are GTSNPN and SVGIG (reference sequence). After removal of 0 bases from V and 5 bases from J, the junction contained 10 bases not matched to a gene. The CDR3 runs to 16 residues. CDR3 in DNA: TGTGCCTGGAGTGTATGGTTAGCGGGGGCGGGGGAGACCCAGTACTTC. Translation gives CAWSVWLAGAGETQYF.

There are many counts of this clonotype. The V and J genes are TRBV29-1 and TRBJ2-5; D uncertain. V lost 4 bases, J lost 5 bases, and 11 bases lay in between. The CDR3 covers 12 residues. Germline V gene lookup returns CDR1 SQVTM and CDR2 ANQGSEA. Here the CDR3 reads CSVVEDLETQYF. The CDR3 bases are TGCAGCGTTGTCGAGGATCTCGAGACCCAGTACTTC. The complete variable domain, with remaining parts taken from reference TRBV29-1 and TRBJ2-5, reads SAVISQKPSRDICQRGTSLTIQCQVDSQVTMMFWYRQQPGQSLTLIATANQGSEATYESGFVIDKFPISRPNLTFSTLTVSNMSPEDSSIYLCSVVEDLETQYFGPGTRLLVL.

This clonotype was observed at least ten times. The rearrangement uses TRBV3-1 and TRBJ1-2, with D possibly TRBD1 on 5 matching bases. This CDR3 is 13 amino acids long. Per germline, CDR1 LGHDT and CDR2 YNNKEL (reference sequence). With 0 bases removed from V and 7 bases from J, the gap between germline ends came to 9 bases. This chain's CDR3 is CASSQDRQLGYTF. DNA of the CDR3: TGTGCCAGCAGCCAAGATCGACAGCTTGGCTACACCTTC.

This clonotype came up many times. The chain carries TRBV5-1 and TRBJ2-7, with 7 bases lining up with TRBD1. The CDR3 consists of 16 residues. The germline CDR1 and CDR2 sequences are SGHRS and YFSETQ. J lost 0 bases, V lost 2 bases, and 8 bases had no gene match. The CDR3: CASSFQQGSLSYEQYF. CDR3 sequence (DNA): TGCGCCAGCAGCTTCCAACAGGGGTCTCTCTCCTACGAGCAGTACTTC.

This clonotype came up a few times. This rearrangement joins TRBV2 to TRBJ1-5; D is uncertain. Trimming cost V 7 bases and J 3 bases, with 13 bases left between them. This CDR3 region has 14 residues. CDR1 and CDR2 from the germline V gene are SNHLY and FYNNEI. The CDR3 sequence: CASTLRQVNQPQHF. The CDR3 coding sequence is TGTGCCAGCACCTTACGGCAGGTCAATCAGCCCCAGCATTTT.

The genes are TRBV20-1 and TRBJ1-5; D ambiguous. Between the trimmed V and J ends, which lost 6 bases and 7 bases, there was a span of 13 bases. This CDR3 contains 12 residues. Looked up from germline, CDR1 is DFQATT and CDR2 is SNEGSKA (reference sequence). DNA of the CDR3: TGCAGTGCCACTGAGGGTCGACAGCCCCAGCATTTT. Protein product: CSATEGRQPQHF.

This clonotype showed up many times. The rearrangement links TRBV5-1 to TRBJ1-1; 10 positions agree with TRBD1. Per the germline V gene, CDR1 is SGHRS and CDR2 is YFSETQ. After removal of 4 bases from V and 4 bases from J, the junction contained 7 bases not matched to a gene. The CDR3 extends over 15 amino acids. The CDR3 region is CASSTTGGRVTEAFF. The CDR3 DNA reads as TGCGCCAGCAGCACGACAGGGGGCCGGGTCACTGAAGCTTTCTTT. Full variable domain (missing parts from reference TRBV5-1 and TRBJ1-1): KAGVTQTPRYLIKTRGQQVTLSCSPISGHRSVSWYQQTPGQGLQFLFEYFSETQRNKGNFPGRFSGRQFSNSRSEMNVSTLELGDSALYLCASSTTGGRVTEAFFGQGTRLTVV.

This clonotype occurred a few times. The rearrangement links TRBV5-1 to TRBJ1-2, with a possible D match to TRBD1 (5 bases). Trimming removed 1 base at V and 0 bases at J, with 10 bases between. Germline CDR1 SGHRS, CDR2 YFSETQ. This CDR3 is built from 15 residues. DNA for the CDR3: TGCGCCAGCAGCTTGAGGGCGGGGGCTAACTATGGCTACACCTTC. Translation gives CASSLRAGANYGYTF.

This clonotype was counted at least ten times. This chain uses TRBV5-1 with TRBJ2-2, with 11 bases lining up with TRBD1. This CDR3 has 16 residues. Germline CDR1 SGHRS, CDR2 YFSETQ. Germline trimming cut 1 base from V and 6 bases from J; bases unmatched to any gene: 5. CDR3 sequence (DNA): TGCGCCAGCAGCTTGCTGGGACAGGGGGTACCCGGGGAGCTGTTTTTT. As protein: CASSLLGQGVPGELFF.